The clone carrying this T cell receptor (beta chain) has at least ten counts. The data are from a study of T-cell memory formation after mild COVID-19. TCRdb passed the 5' RACE reads through MiXCR, listing each CDR3 protein once. The table has some 190,000 distinct CDR3 sequences, around 20% seen once. The V gene lost 0 bases and the J gene lost 4 bases, with 9 bases spanning the gap. The CDR3 is 14 residues long. Germline V gene data show CDR1 as LNHNV and CDR2 as YYDKDF (reference sequence). The sequencing input was PBMCs or a T cell subset sorted from them (not recorded which). The chain couples TRBV15 to TRBJ2-5; possible D gene TRBD2, 6 bases. This sequence was found in an adult woman who had mild COVID-19 (a few samples of this study predate the infection). Cell type and time point are not known. CDR3 region: CATSRDRGTETQYF. CDR3 DNA sequence: TGTGCCACCAGCAGAGATCGGGGGACAGAGACCCAGTACTTC.